These T cell receptor beta chains were read from a single sample in a study of metastatic and nonmetastatic thyroid tumors. From the PCR reads, TCRdb re-called clones with MiXCR. The sample records about 16,000 clones, 33% being singletons. The sequenced sample was tumor tissue. The receptors shown here come from a male donor with papillary thyroid cancer or a benign thyroid nodule (not recorded which). Some clones in this sample may be carry-over from other donors' samples. Both conserved end residues are trimmed from each CDR3. Clone size is stated in some rows and not others, as once, few, many or a class when expanded.

len: 13
v_gene: TRBV6-1
j_gene: TRBJ1-2
abundance: many
CDR3aa: ASRLQGAASYGYT

len: 11
v_gene: TRBV15
j_gene: TRBJ1-1
abundance: NA
CDR3aa: ATQDRANTEAF

len: 12
v_gene: TRBV27
j_gene: TRBJ2-7
abundance: many
CDR3aa: ASSSAESSYEQY

len: 15
v_gene: TRBV5-1
j_gene: TRBJ2-2
abundance: many
CDR3aa: ASSLAPNEGSTGELF

len: 13
v_gene: TRBV20-1
j_gene: TRBJ2-3
abundance: NA
CDR3aa: SAWGLAGVLDTQY

len: 12
v_gene: TRBV18
j_gene: TRBJ2-7
abundance: NA
CDR3aa: ASSPREGIYEQY

len: 13
v_gene: TRBV7-3
j_gene: TRBJ2-2
abundance: many
CDR3aa: ASSSHPKGEGELF

len: 16
v_gene: TRBV11-2
j_gene: TRBJ2-6
abundance: NA
CDR3aa: ASTLALGRRSGANVLT

len: 14
v_gene: TRBV27
j_gene: TRBJ2-4
abundance: few
CDR3aa: ASSPRTGGFENIQY

len: 11
v_gene: TRBV30
j_gene: TRBJ2-5
abundance: many
CDR3aa: AWSDGRRVTQY

len: 11
v_gene: TRBV19
j_gene: TRBJ2-5
abundance: many
CDR3aa: ASGMVGAKTQY

len: 13
v_gene: TRBV12-3/TRBV12-4
j_gene: TRBJ1-2
abundance: few
CDR3aa: ASSSEPGRAHGYT

len: 13
v_gene: TRBV6-2/TRBV6-3
j_gene: TRBJ2-3
abundance: NA
CDR3aa: ASSPTHQGTDTQY

len: 11
v_gene: TRBV7-8
j_gene: TRBJ1-6
abundance: medium-sized
CDR3aa: ASSSDRNSPLH

len: 12
v_gene: TRBV19
j_gene: TRBJ2-3
abundance: NA
CDR3aa: ASTRTSGTDTQV

len: 14
v_gene: TRBV27
j_gene: TRBJ2-7
abundance: NA
CDR3aa: ASSVSPLASGSEKY

len: 15
v_gene: TRBV4-3
j_gene: TRBJ2-7
abundance: NA
CDR3aa: ASSQDPSGSLSYEQY

len: 16
v_gene: TRBV20-1
j_gene: TRBJ2-7
abundance: NA
CDR3aa: SAPPPPQAGGYVLEQY

len: 11
v_gene: TRBV6-1
j_gene: TRBJ1-6
abundance: NA
CDR3aa: AVRDISNSPLH

len: 13
v_gene: TRBV5-1
j_gene: TRBJ1-6
abundance: large
CDR3aa: ASRGEDRYNSPLH

len: 11
v_gene: TRBV24-1
j_gene: TRBJ1-1
abundance: NA
CDR3aa: ATSFAGDTEAF

len: 15
v_gene: TRBV27
j_gene: TRBJ2-7
abundance: NA
CDR3aa: ASSFSQTGKVVYEQY

len: 13
v_gene: TRBV28
j_gene: TRBJ1-3
abundance: medium-sized
CDR3aa: ASSFPGQTGNTIY

len: 14
v_gene: TRBV4-3
j_gene: TRBJ2-3
abundance: NA
CDR3aa: ASSQGASGSTDTQY

len: 14
v_gene: TRBV6-1
j_gene: TRBJ1-1
abundance: few
CDR3aa: ASTRISGQPSASAF

len: 11
v_gene: TRBV7-8
j_gene: TRBJ2-7
abundance: medium-sized
CDR3aa: ASSFRGAYEQY

len: 12
v_gene: TRBV5-1
j_gene: TRBJ2-5
abundance: many
CDR3aa: ASSLGPGGETQY